This TCR beta chain originates from a study of blood T cells in healthy people across ages. The overall study: Template switching picked up about one barcoded beta molecule for each two T cells.

CDR1 is ENHRY, CDR2 SYGVKD, per germline. This CDR3 comprises 18 residues. Deletions cut 2 bases from V and 0 bases from J, with 14 bases between. A sample-barcoded 5' primer and a J-beta primer mix were used in a second PCR of about 7 to 12 cycles. TCRdb passed the 5' RACE reads through MiXCR, listing each CDR3 protein once. The table shows fewer than 1,000,000 distinct CDR3 sequences, with around 45% occurring only once. Sequencing input: blood. The source is a man between 60 and 70 years old in good health. The chain combines TRBV10-3 with TRBJ2-6, with D possibly matching TRBD2 (6 bases). The CDR3 is CAISEPARGISGANVLTF. CDR3 in DNA: TGTGCCATCAGTGAGCCGGCCCGGGGGATCTCTGGGGCCAACGTCCTGACTTTC.